This T cell receptor beta chain appears in the sequencing data of a study of cytomegalovirus exposure and HLA in healthy donors. The validation cohort, a group of roughly 120 subjects, included the donors and was separate from the approximately 680-subject first cohort. Libraries were prepared by immunoSEQ multiplex PCR; TCRdb keeps only in-frame clonotypes and omits some of them. This sample has around 160,000 clones, with approximately 80% found just once. The CDR3 sequence is 15 residues long. From germline, CDR1 is SQVTM and CDR2 ANQGSEA. Trimming removed 1 base at V and 3 bases at J, with 16 bases between.

Sequencing was performed on PBMCs. V and J are TRBV29-1 and TRBJ2-7; D possibly corresponds to TRBD2 (6 bases). The receptor was derived from a young man in good health and CMV-seropositive. Here the CDR3 reads CSVEGLGSGDYEQYF. CDR3 nucleotides: TGCAGCGTTGAAGGTTTGGGTAGCGGAGACTACGAGCAGTACTTC.